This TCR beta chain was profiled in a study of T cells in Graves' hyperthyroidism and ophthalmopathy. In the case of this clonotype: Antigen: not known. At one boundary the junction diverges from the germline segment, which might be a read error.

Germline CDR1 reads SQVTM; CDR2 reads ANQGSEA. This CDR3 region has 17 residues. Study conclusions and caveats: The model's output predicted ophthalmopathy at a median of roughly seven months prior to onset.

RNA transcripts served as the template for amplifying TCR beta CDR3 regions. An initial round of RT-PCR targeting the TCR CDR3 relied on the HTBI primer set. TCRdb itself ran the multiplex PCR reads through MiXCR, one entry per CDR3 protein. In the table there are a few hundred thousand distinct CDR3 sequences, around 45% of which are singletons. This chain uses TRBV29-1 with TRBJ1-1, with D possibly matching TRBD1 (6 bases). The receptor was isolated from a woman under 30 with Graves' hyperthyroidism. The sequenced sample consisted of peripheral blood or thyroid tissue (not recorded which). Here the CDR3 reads CSVEGGGTGNLNTEASF. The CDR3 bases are TGCAGCGTTGAAGGTGGGGGAACAGGGAATCTGAACACTGAAGCTTCCTTT.